Listed below are T cell receptor beta chains from one sample, sequenced in a study of blood T cell repertoires in COVID-19. Method: immunoSEQ multiplex PCR; TCRdb's copy keeps in-frame clones and lacks some. Counted here are around 150,000 clones, more than 65% occurring once; the ten biggest clones make up about 10%. Sequencing input: PBMCs or T cells enriched from blood (not recorded which). These receptors were taken from a man in his forties or fifties who had recovered from COVID-19. Each CDR3 is given with its conserved first and last residue. A D gene is named only where the DNA matches it firmly. Clone sizes are given selectively: once, few, many, or a class where the clone is expanded.

>-|TRBV6-4|-|TRBJ2-1
TGTGCCAGCAGTGACCGGGACAACAATGAGCAGTTCTTC
CASSDRDNNEQFF
>TRBD1|TRBV5-6|-|TRBJ2-2
TGTGCCAGCAGCAGGGACAGGGGGGTGGCCGGGGAGCTGTTTTTT
CASSRDRGVAGELFF
>TRBD1|TRBV19|-|TRBJ1-1
TGTGCCAGTAGTATAGATCTTTTGGCGCAGGGGGGTAACACTGAAGCTTTCTTT
CASSIDLLAQGGNTEAFF
>-|TRBV25-1|once|TRBJ2-2
TGTGCCAGCAGTGTCCGTGGTGGGGGCAGAACCGGGGAGCTGTTTTTT
CASSVRGGGRTGELFF
>-|TRBV3-1/TRBV3-2|-|TRBJ1-1
TGTGCCAGCAGCTATGGGGGGGCGACTGAAGCTTTCTTT
CASSYGGATEAFF
>-|TRBV3-1/TRBV3-2|-|TRBJ2-7
TGTGCCAGCAGCCAGCGGGGCTCGGAGCAGTACTTC
CASSQRGSEQYF
>-|TRBV3-1/TRBV3-2|once|TRBJ1-5
TGTGCCAGCAGCCCTAATACAGGAAACAATCAGCCCCAGCATTTT
CASSPNTGNNQPQHF
>TRBD2|TRBV29-1|once|TRBJ2-7
TGCAGCGTTCGGGGAGGGGAAGGCTACTACGAGCAGTACTTC
CSVRGGEGYYEQYF
>TRBD1|TRBV23-1|-|TRBJ2-1
TGCGCCAGCAGTCAACTCCCCACCGGGACAGAGCTCTACAATGAGCAGTTCTTC
CASSQLPTGTELYNEQFF
>-|TRBV28|-|TRBJ2-7
TGTGCCAGCAGTTCCCGGGGTGAAGAGCAGTACTTC
CASSSRGEEQYF
>TRBD1|TRBV19|few|TRBJ1-3
TGTGCCAGTAGTACCCCGGGACAGGGGTCTGGAAACACCATATATTTT
CASSTPGQGSGNTIYF
>-|TRBV20-1|-|TRBJ2-7
TGCAGTGCTAGGGGGGGCTACGAGCAGTACTTC
CSARGGYEQYF
>-|TRBV4-2|-|TRBJ1-1
TGTGCCAGCAGCCAAGATACGGTGGGGAGTGAAGCTTTCTTT
CASSQDTVGSEAFF
>-|TRBV6-5|-|TRBJ2-3
TGTGCCAGCAAGGCCCAGGTTAGCACAGATACGCAGTATTTT
CASKAQVSTDTQYF
>TRBD2|TRBV10-3|-|TRBJ2-3
TGTGCCATCAGTGAGTGGCCCAGCGGGAGAGCAGATACGCAGTATTTT
CAISEWPSGRADTQYF
>TRBD1|TRBV28|-|TRBJ1-1
TGTGCCAGCAGACCGACAGGGGGCAACACTGAAGCTTTCTTT
CASRPTGGNTEAFF
>TRBD1|TRBV12-3/TRBV12-4|once|TRBJ2-5
TGTGCCAGCACAGGGACAGGCCAAGAGACCCAGTACTTC
CASTGTGQETQYF
>-|TRBV7-9|-|TRBJ1-1
TGTGCCAGCAGCAATGCCCAGGGGCGCGAAGCTTTCTTT
CASSNAQGREAFF
>TRBD2|TRBV5-1|-|TRBJ2-7
TGCGCCAGCAGCCCAGGCCCCGGACTAGCATCCTACGAGCAGTACTTT
CASSPGPGLASYEQYF
>-|TRBV15|-|TRBJ2-5
TGTGCCACCAGCAGAGGTGGCCAGGGGTTGGAGACCCAGTACTTC
CATSRGGQGLETQYF
>-|TRBV3-1/TRBV3-2|-|TRBJ1-1
TGTGCCAGCAGCCTCGGACGAGGAGGGGGACTAACTGAAGCTTTCTTT
CASSLGRGGGLTEAFF
>-|TRBV9|few|TRBJ2-3
TGTGCCAGCAGCGCCCTGACAGCAGATACGCAGTATTTT
CASSALTADTQYF
>TRBD1|TRBV2|-|TRBJ1-2
TGTGCCAGCAGCGGACAGGGTGGAGGCTACACCTTC
CASSGQGGGYTF
>-|TRBV6-6|-|TRBJ1-5
TGTGCCAGCGGCCGTCCCACGGGGTCGGGCAATCAGCCCCAGCATTTT
CASGRPTGSGNQPQHF
>-|TRBV3-1/TRBV3-2|-|TRBJ1-1
TGTGCCAGCAGCCAGGCGGACAGAGAAGCTTTCTTT
CASSQADREAFF
>-|TRBV27|-|TRBJ2-2
TGTGCCAGCAGTTTAAGGCATCGGGACACTACCTATCCCCGGGAGCTGTTTTTT
CASSLRHRDTTYPRELFF
>-|TRBV28|-|TRBJ2-2
TGTGCCAGCAGTTCGCACCGGGGGAACACCGGGGAGCTGTTTTTT
CASSSHRGNTGELFF
>TRBD1|TRBV11-2|-|TRBJ1-1
TGTGCCAGCACCCCGGGACAGGGATTAATGAACACTGAAGCTTTCTTT
CASTPGQGLMNTEAFF
>-|TRBV5-5|-|TRBJ1-1
TGTGCCAGCAGCTTGTCGGGCAGGGCGGTGAACACTGAAGCTTTCTTT
CASSLSGRAVNTEAFF
>-|TRBV5-8|-|TRBJ2-2
TGTGCCAGCAGCTTGAGGCGGGGGAACACCGGGGAGCTGTTTTTT
CASSLRRGNTGELFF
>TRBD2|TRBV24-1|-|TRBJ2-1
TGTGCCACCAGTGATTTCCGGCGGGGGGATTACAATGAGCAGTTCTTC
CATSDFRRGDYNEQFF
>TRBD2|TRBV11-2|once|TRBJ2-1
TGTGCCAGCAGCCCGTCGGGACTAGCGGGGGGGCCTAAGAATGAGCAGTTCTTC
CASSPSGLAGGPKNEQFF
>-|TRBV6-5|-|TRBJ2-7
TGTGCCAGCAGTATCTGGGAACCGGGACTGTACGAGCAGTACTTC
CASSIWEPGLYEQYF
>-|TRBV7-2|-|TRBJ2-7
TGTGCCAGCAGCCTAGACAGGAACGAGCAGTACTTC
CASSLDRNEQYF
>TRBD2|TRBV28|few|TRBJ2-1
TGTGCCAGCAGCGACCTCCCTAGCGGGGGTCCATCAGCGTTTAATGAGCAGTTCTTC
CASSDLPSGGPSAFNEQFF
>-|TRBV7-9|few|TRBJ2-2
TGTGCCAGCAGCGCAGGCAGGGAGGCGGGCACCGGGGAGCTGTTTTTT
CASSAGREAGTGELFF
>-|TRBV5-1|once|TRBJ2-7
TGCGCCAGCAGCCCCGGTATGATCGAGGAGCAGTACTTC
CASSPGMIEEQYF
>TRBD1|TRBV11-1|-|TRBJ2-2
TGTGCCAGCAGAGGACAGGGCGACACCGGGGAGCTGTTTTTT
CASRGQGDTGELFF
>TRBD1|TRBV18|-|TRBJ1-3
TGTGCCAGCTCACCTACCGACAGGGTGTCTGGAAACACCATATATTTT
CASSPTDRVSGNTIYF
>-|TRBV19|-|TRBJ2-1
TGTGCCAGTAGTATAGGAGCAAGCTCCTACAATGAGCAGTTCTTC
CASSIGASSYNEQFF
>TRBD1|TRBV7-2|once|TRBJ1-5
TGTGCCAGCAGCCCGGACAGGGGGCGGCAGCCCCAGCATTTT
CASSPDRGRQPQHF
>-|TRBV21-1|-|TRBJ2-7
TGTGCCAGCAGCAAAGTTGGGGCCCGCGGGGCCTACGAGCAGTACTTC
CASSKVGARGAYEQYF
>-|TRBV4-1|few|TRBJ1-2
TGCGCCAGCAGCCTTTCGCCTCCCCGGGGGGTAGGGTATGGCTACACCTTC
CASSLSPPRGVGYGYTF
>-|TRBV3-1/TRBV3-2|-|TRBJ2-7
TGTGCCAGCAGCCAAGATCCGCGGGCCTCCTACGAGCAGTACTTC
CASSQDPRASYEQYF
>-|TRBV5-1|few|TRBJ1-2
TGCGCCAGCAGCCCTCGGGGGGGGCGCGGTGGCTACACCTTC
CASSPRGGRGGYTF
>TRBD1|TRBV6-4|few|TRBJ2-1
TGTGCCAGCAGAGGACAGGGGGCTAGGAATGAGCAGTTCTTC
CASRGQGARNEQFF
>TRBD1|TRBV6-6|-|TRBJ1-2
TGTGCCACCACCATAGGGGGCGACTATGGCTACACCTTC
CATTIGGDYGYTF
>-|TRBV7-9|once|TRBJ2-3
TGTGCCAGCAGCTTAGCGCAGAGCACAGATACGCAGTATTTT
CASSLAQSTDTQYF
>TRBD1|TRBV4-2|-|TRBJ2-3
TGTGCCAGCAGCCAATCAGGGGGCGCCAGCACAGATACGCAGTATTTT
CASSQSGGASTDTQYF
>TRBD1|TRBV7-8|-|TRBJ2-1
TGTGCCAGCAGCTTAGGGACAGGGCGAAACAATGAGCAGTTCTTC
CASSLGTGRNNEQFF
>TRBD1|TRBV19|few|TRBJ1-5
TGTGCCAGTAACCCCGACAGGGCATCGAGTCAGCCCCAGCATTTT
CASNPDRASSQPQHF
>-|TRBV7-3|-|TRBJ2-1
TGTGCCAGCAGCTCCAATTACCCGGGAAATGAGCAGTTCTTC
CASSSNYPGNEQFF
>-|TRBV5-5|-|TRBJ2-2
TGTGCCAGCAGCTTCGGACACGCGAACACCGGGGAGCTGTTTTTT
CASSFGHANTGELFF
>TRBD2|TRBV5-4|-|TRBJ2-7
TGTGCCAGCACGACTAGCGGGAGAATCCACGAGCAGTACTTC
CASTTSGRIHEQYF
>-|TRBV29-1|-|TRBJ1-4
TGCAGCGTTGACCGGGCCGGGAATGGTGAAAAACTGTTTTTT
CSVDRAGNGEKLFF
>TRBD1|TRBV9|-|TRBJ2-7
TGTGCCAGCAGCGTATCAGGGGGCCGCTCGTACGAGCAGTACTTC
CASSVSGGRSYEQYF
>-|TRBV15|few|TRBJ2-3
TGTGCCACCAGCAGAGACCCTCCAGATACGCAGTATTTT
CATSRDPPDTQYF
>-|TRBV11-2|-|TRBJ1-5
TGTGCCAGCAGCTTAGATCCCGGGGGGAATCAGCCCCAGCATTTT
CASSLDPGGNQPQHF
>TRBD2|TRBV5-1|-|TRBJ2-3
TGCGCCAGCAGCCCGGGACTAGCGGGGAGCACAGATACGCAGTATTTT
CASSPGLAGSTDTQYF
>-|TRBV30|-|TRBJ1-6
TGTGCCTGGAGACCCCTCCCAGGGTTGGATTCACCCCTCCACTTT
CAWRPLPGLDSPLHF